The next 3 T cell receptor beta chains were all read from a single sample in a study of molecular identifiers for immune sequencing clone quantification. TCRdb passed the PCR reads through MiXCR, listing each CDR3 protein once. The sample includes around 460,000 distinct CDR3 sequences, roughly a fifth seen only once; the top ten take about 0.78%. The material sequenced was naive CD8+ T cells from blood, with Jurkat cell RNA spiked in. Noted subset: FACS-sorted CD8+CD4-CCR7+CD45RA+ naive T cells. The receptors stem from a human donor in good health. Some libraries in this study had Jurkat cell RNA spiked in.

On this clonotype itself: This may stem from a read error, because a much larger clone lies one nucleotide away. This chain joins TRBV27 and TRBJ2-6; no clear D. Germline V CDR1 and CDR2: MNHEY, SMNVEV (reference sequence). Trimming removed 8 bases from V and 6 bases from J, with 11 bases in between. CDR3 length: 13 residues. This chain's CDR3 is CASSGGVANVLTF. CDR3 coding DNA: TGTGCCAGCTCCGGTGGCGTGGCCAACGTCCTGACTTTC.

This clonotype was picked up a small number of times. This chain's CDR3 is CASSHSGSGEQYF. In DNA form, the CDR3 reads TGTGCCAGCAGCCATAGCGGGAGCGGCGAGCAGTACTTC. This rearrangement joins TRBV14 to TRBJ2-7, with TRBD2 matching over 9 bases. Germline V CDR1 and CDR2: SGHDN, FVKESK. The CDR3 runs to 13 residues. Germline trimming cut 3 bases from V and 6 bases from J; bases unmatched to any gene: 3. Full variable domain (outside the CDR3, taken from reference TRBV14 and TRBJ2-7): EAGVTQFPSHSVIEKGQTVTLRCDPISGHDNLYWYRRVMGKEIKFLLHFVKESKQDESGMPNNRFLAERTGGTYSTLKVQPAELEDSGVYFCASSHSGSGEQYFGPGTRLTVT.

This chain uses TRBV2 with TRBJ1-5; 11 bases are a match to TRBD1. V lost 1 base to trimming and J lost 7 bases; unmatched junction nucleotides: 6. CDR3 length: 16 amino acids. Germline CDR1 and CDR2: SNHLY and FYNNEI. The DNA for the CDR3 is TGTGCCAGCAGTGAAGGGACAGGGGGCGGCGGGCAGCCCCAGCATTTT. Protein: CASSEGTGGGGQPQHF.